Presented here are 25 T cell receptor beta chains from one specimen sequenced in a study of blood T cell repertoires in COVID-19 (dated by TCRdb to 2019 to 2021). Libraries were prepared through the immunoSEQ multiplex PCR assay. TCRdb retrieved this table from immuneACCESS and kept in-frame rearrangements only. Not all clones are present; in checked studies, unresolved V genes account for under half, and no reason is known for the remainder. This sample lists 380,000 or so clones; approximately 80% were detected once. About 1% of the sample is in the top ten clones. The source material was peripheral blood. The source is a human donor with acute or convalescent COVID-19. The donor label of this sample is uncertain.

The rearrangement uses TRBV18 and TRBJ2-1; maybe TRBD2 (6 bases). CDR3 length equals 15 residues. V dropped 1 base and J dropped 5 bases, with 12 bases sitting between them. Germline CDR1 KGHSH, CDR2 LQKENI. CDR3 protein: CASSPLRGLNNEQFF. In nucleotides, the CDR3 is TGTGCCAGCTCACCACTTAGGGGACTTAACAATGAGCAGTTCTTC.

The V gene is TRBV5-5, the J gene TRBJ1-1; the D is unclear. CDR1 and CDR2 (germline): SGHKS, YYEKEE (reference sequence). With 1 base removed from V and 3 bases from J, the gap between germline ends came to 4 bases. The CDR3 contains 12 residues. As DNA, the CDR3 is TGTGCCAGCAGCTTGACATACACTGAAGCTTTCTTT. It specifies CASSLTYTEAFF.

J is TRBJ2-7 and V is TRBV6-5; D is perhaps TRBD2 (6 bases). CDR3 size: 15 residues. Germline values: CDR1 MNHEY, CDR2 SVGAGI. V was shortened by 6 bases and J by 2 bases, with 17 bases between the two germline ends. This chain's CDR3 is CASSFVGTPTYEQYF. In DNA, the CDR3 is TGTGCCAGCAGCTTCGTCGGGACTCCTACCTACGAGCAGTACTTC.

The chain is built from TRBV4-2 and TRBJ2-1, with 11 bases lining up with TRBD2. Trimming removed 0 bases from V and 0 bases from J; junction bases left unmatched: 4. The V gene's germline CDR1 is LGHNA and CDR2 YNFKEQ. The CDR3 is made up of 18 amino acids. In DNA form, the CDR3 reads TGTGCCAGCAGCCAAGACCGGACTAGCGGGTTCTCCTACAATGAGCAGTTCTTC. Translating gives CASSQDRTSGFSYNEQFF.

V gene TRBV5-1 combines with J gene TRBJ2-2; TRBD2 matches 10 bases. After removal of 4 bases from V and 0 bases from J, the junction contained 12 bases not matched to a gene. The length of the CDR3 is 19 residues. The V gene's germline CDR1 is SGHRS and CDR2 YFSETQ. The CDR3 loop reads CASSPRVLAGTANTGELFF. CDR3 bases: TGCGCCAGCAGCCCCCGGGTACTAGCGGGGACCGCGAACACCGGGGAGCTGTTTTTT.

This clone was counted ten times or more. The genes are TRBV5-1 and TRBJ2-7; D remains ambiguous. V was pared by 4 bases and J by 6 bases, with 8 bases between. The CDR3 runs 11 residues. CDR1 and CDR2 (germline): SGHRS, YFSETQ. Written as DNA, the CDR3 is TGCGCCAGCAGCGAGCAGCGCGAGCAGTACTTC. As protein: CASSEQREQYF.

The J gene is TRBJ1-5, the V gene TRBV2; D possibly corresponds to TRBD1 (5 bases). The CDR3 loop spans 12 amino acids. The V gene lost 10 bases and the J gene lost 11 bases, with 18 bases spanning the gap. The germline V gene has CDR1 SNHLY and CDR2 FYNNEI. CDR3: CATGDLPGAQHF. In DNA, the CDR3 is TGTGCCACCGGGGACCTCCCGGGGGCCCAGCATTTT. The variable domain in full, with the rest retrieved from reference TRBV2 and TRBJ1-5, is EPEVTQTPSHQVTQMGQEVILRCVPISNHLYFYWYRQILGQKVEFLVSFYNNEISEKSEIFDDQFSVERPDGSNFTLKIRSTKLEDSAMYFCATGDLPGAQHFGDGTRLSIL.

The chain combines TRBV6-5 with TRBJ1-5; possible D gene TRBD1, 5 bases. Trimming removed 6 bases at V and 3 bases at J, with 15 bases between. The CDR3 has 15 amino acids. Germline CDR1 and CDR2: MNHEY and SVGAGI. CDR3 sequence reads: CASRPHSDINQPQHF. For the CDR3, the DNA is TGTGCCAGCAGACCGCACTCGGACATCAATCAGCCCCAGCATTTT.

The rearrangement links TRBV7-9 to TRBJ1-2; maybe TRBD1 (5 bases). V lost 5 bases, J lost 7 bases, and 20 bases lay in between. Germline V lookup: CDR1 SEHNR, CDR2 FQNEAQ (reference sequence). This CDR3 comprises 15 residues. DNA of the CDR3: TGTGCCAGCAGCACACCCCGGGCGGGGACCTCTGGCTACACCTTC. As protein: CASSTPRAGTSGYTF.

J is TRBJ1-5 and V is TRBV19; D gene unclear. This CDR3 is 16 amino acids long. CDR1 and CDR2 (germline): LNHDA, SQIVND (reference sequence). Trimming took off 8 bases at V and 7 bases at J, with 24 bases between the two ends. The CDR3 here is CASGGDVWARGQPQHF. In DNA form, the CDR3 reads TGTGCCAGTGGTGGTGACGTATGGGCCCGGGGACAGCCCCAGCATTTT.

The count of this clone is one. The chain combines TRBV11-3 with TRBJ1-1; D remains unclear. Germline CDR1 is SGHNT and CDR2 is YENEEA. The CDR3 has 13 amino acids. V lost 0 bases and J lost 6, with 8 bases in between. CDR3 sequence: CASSLDKRSEAFF. In DNA, the CDR3 is TGTGCCAGCAGCTTAGATAAACGGTCTGAAGCTTTCTTT. The variable domain in full, completed from reference TRBV11-3 and TRBJ1-1, reads EAGVVQSPRYKIIEKKQPVAFWCNPISGHNTLYWYLQNLGQGPELLIRYENEEAVDDSQLPKDRFSAERLKGVDSTLKIQPAELGDSAVYLCASSLDKRSEAFFGQGTRLTVV.

The chain combines TRBV4-2 with TRBJ2-1; 7 bases align to TRBD2. The germline gives CDR1 LGHNA, CDR2 YNFKEQ. The CDR3 length is 16 residues. V dropped 0 bases and J dropped 2; count of bases not matched to a gene: 4. CDR3 amino acids: CASSQEAAGPYNEQFF. In DNA, the CDR3 is TGTGCCAGCAGCCAAGAGGCAGCGGGACCCTACAATGAGCAGTTCTTC.

V gene TRBV7-2 combines with J gene TRBJ1-5, with D possibly matching TRBD1 (5 bases). Trimming stripped 5 bases from V and 6 bases from J, with 14 bases between. The germline gives CDR1 SGHTA, CDR2 FQGNSA. The CDR3 consists of 14 residues. Here the CDR3 reads CASSPGYLGQPQHF. CDR3 coding DNA: TGTGCCAGCAGCCCAGGGTACTTGGGTCAGCCCCAGCATTTT. Looking up the rest from reference TRBV7-2 and TRBJ1-5 gives the full variable domain: GAGVSQSPSNKVTEKGKDVELRCDPISGHTALYWYRQSLGQGLEFLIYFQGNSAPDKSGLPSDRFSAERTGGSVSTLTIQRTQQEDSAVYLCASSPGYLGQPQHFGDGTRLSIL.

This rearrangement joins TRBV5-6 to TRBJ1-5, with no clear D. Trimming shortened V by 2 bases and J by 6 bases, and 15 bases separated the two germline ends. Germline loops: CDR1 SGHDT, CDR2 YYEEEE. The CDR3 length is 15 residues. The chain's CDR3 is CASSLFNGLAQPQHF. Written as DNA, the CDR3 is TGTGCCAGCAGCTTATTTAATGGGCTGGCTCAGCCCCAGCATTTT. Supplemented by reference TRBV5-6 and TRBJ1-5, the full variable domain reads DAGVTQSPTHLIKTRGQQVTLRCSPKSGHDTVSWYQQALGQGPQFIFQYYEEEERQRGNFPDRFSGHQFPNYSSELNVNALLLGDSALYLCASSLFNGLAQPQHFGDGTRLSIL.

Here the CDR3 DNA reads TGTGCCAGCAGCCGACAGCGAGGAAACACCATATATTTT. It specifies CASSRQRGNTIYF. The J gene is TRBJ1-3, the V gene TRBV12-3 or TRBV12-4; D is possibly TRBD1 (5 bases). Trimming stripped 6 bases from V and 4 bases from J, with 10 bases between. This CDR3 has 13 residues.

V is TRBV5-6 and J is TRBJ2-7, with TRBD1 matching over 7 bases. CDR3 size: 13 residues. Germline V lookup: CDR1 SGHDT, CDR2 YYEEEE. With V trimmed by 4 bases and J by 4 bases, 5 bases remained unmatched. CDR3 loop: CASSATTGYEQYF. For the CDR3, the DNA is TGTGCCAGCAGCGCGACGACAGGGTACGAGCAGTACTTC.

The J gene is TRBJ1-4, the V gene TRBV30, with 10 bases lining up with TRBD1. Germline CDR1 and CDR2: GTSNPN and SVGIG (reference sequence). The length of the CDR3 is 16 residues. V was pared by 6 bases and J by 10 bases, with 17 bases of the junction left unmatched. The CDR3 protein is CACHASRDRGIRKLFF. CDR3 DNA: TGTGCCTGCCACGCCTCCCGGGACAGGGGAATAAGAAAACTGTTTTTT.

The chain uses TRBV28 and TRBJ2-1, with 9 nucleotides matching TRBD2. The CDR3 contains 16 residues. After removal of 5 bases from V and 2 bases from J, the junction contained 7 bases not matched to a gene. Germline V gene data show CDR1 as MDHEN and CDR2 as SYDVKM. The CDR3 reads CASSRIAGETYNEQFF. The CDR3 coding sequence is TGTGCCAGCAGTAGGATAGCGGGGGAAACCTACAATGAGCAGTTCTTC.

This chain connects TRBV3-1 (or the pseudogene TRBV3-2) to TRBJ1-4; no firm D call. Germline CDR1 and CDR2: LGHDT and YNNKEL (reference sequence). V lost 0 bases and J lost 8, with 13 bases in between. The CDR3 runs 15 residues. CDR3 in amino acids: CASSQEAVFEEKLFF. The CDR3 DNA sequence: TGTGCCAGCAGCCAAGAAGCCGTTTTCGAAGAAAAACTGTTTTTT.

V is TRBV29-1 and J is TRBJ2-7; D may be TRBD2 (6 bases). The CDR3 is made up of 13 amino acids. Germline V gene sequence: CDR1 SQVTM, CDR2 ANQGSEA. V shed 6 bases and J shed 2 bases, with 14 bases lying between them. The CDR3 nucleotides read TGCAGCGTGCGGGGACGGGAGCCCTACGAGCAGTACTTC. Its protein is CSVRGREPYEQYF.

Many counts were recorded for this clone. V usage is TRBV5-4 and J usage is TRBJ2-2, with D possibly matching TRBD1 (6 bases). Germline CDR1 and CDR2: SGHNT and YYREEE (reference sequence). V was pared by 4 bases and J by 2 bases, with 12 bases between. CDR3 length: 15 residues. CDR3 bases: TGTGCCAGCAGCCGTGGGACAACTAACACCGGGGAGCTGTTTTTT. This codes for CASSRGTTNTGELFF.

The rearrangement links TRBV6-6 to TRBJ2-5, with 8 nucleotides matching TRBD2. The V gene end was trimmed by 4 bases and the J gene end by 4 bases; junction bases not matched to a gene: 2. The CDR3 contains 13 residues. In germline, CDR1 is MNHNY, CDR2 SVGAGI (reference sequence). In nucleotides, the CDR3 is TGTGCCAGCAGTTGGGCGGGAGGAGAGACCCAGTACTTC. Amino acids: CASSWAGGETQYF.

V gene TRBV13 combines with J gene TRBJ1-1; 7 nucleotides line up with TRBD1. The CDR3 is 17 residues long. After removal of 5 bases from V and 4 bases from J, the junction contained 16 bases not matched to a gene. Looked up from germline, CDR1 is PRHDT and CDR2 is FYEKMQ (reference sequence). This chain's CDR3 is CASSPPPIDRVGTEAFF. In DNA, the CDR3 is TGTGCCAGCAGCCCCCCCCCTATAGACAGGGTTGGCACTGAAGCTTTCTTT. The complete variable domain, with remaining parts taken from reference TRBV13 and TRBJ1-1, reads AAGVIQSPRHLIKEKRETATLKCYPIPRHDTVYWYQQGPGQDPQFLISFYEKMQSDKGSIPDRFSAQQFSDYHSELNMSSLELGDSALYFCASSPPPIDRVGTEAFFGQGTRLTVV.

Written as DNA, the CDR3 is TGTGCCAGCAGCACGAAGCTGACGGGGGGCACTGAAGCTTTCTTT. Translating it yields CASSTKLTGGTEAFF. The chain carries TRBV5-6 and TRBJ1-1, with TRBD1 as a possible D gene (5 bases). Between the trimmed V and J ends, which lost 4 bases and 4 bases, there was a span of 17 bases. This CDR3 region has 15 residues. Per the germline V gene, CDR1 is SGHDT and CDR2 is YYEEEE.

The genes are TRBV28 and TRBJ2-2, with TRBD1 matching 7 bases. Germline CDR1 and CDR2: MDHEN and SYDVKM. The CDR3 contains 16 residues. V shed 2 bases, J shed 1 base, and the junction held 4 bases outside the gene matches. Here the CDR3 DNA reads TGTGCCAGCAGTTTACCGAGACAGGGGAACACCGGGGAGCTGTTTTTT. The encoded protein is CASSLPRQGNTGELFF. Combining the CDR3 with reference TRBV28 and TRBJ2-2 gives the whole variable domain DVKVTQSSRYLVKRTGEKVFLECVQDMDHENMFWYRQDPGLGLRLIYFSYDVKMKEKGDIPEGYSVSREKKERFSLILESASTNQTSMYLCASSLPRQGNTGELFFGEGSRLTVL.